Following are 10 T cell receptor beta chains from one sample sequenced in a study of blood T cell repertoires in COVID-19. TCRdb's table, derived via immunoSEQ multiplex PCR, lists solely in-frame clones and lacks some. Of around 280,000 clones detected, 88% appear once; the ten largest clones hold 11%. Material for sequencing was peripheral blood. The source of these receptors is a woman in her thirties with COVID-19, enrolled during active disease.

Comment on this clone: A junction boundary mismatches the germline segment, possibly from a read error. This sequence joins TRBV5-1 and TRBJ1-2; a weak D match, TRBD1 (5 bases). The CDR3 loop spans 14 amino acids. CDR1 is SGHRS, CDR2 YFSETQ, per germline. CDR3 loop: CASSLGPEDYGYTF. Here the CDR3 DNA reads TGCGCCAGCAGTTTGGGACCTGAGGACTATGGCTACACCTTC.

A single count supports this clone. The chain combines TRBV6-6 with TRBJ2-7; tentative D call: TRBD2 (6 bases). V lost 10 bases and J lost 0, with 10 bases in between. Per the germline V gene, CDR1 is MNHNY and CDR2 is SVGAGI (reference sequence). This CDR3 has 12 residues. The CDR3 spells CATIGSSYEQYF. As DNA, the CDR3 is TGTGCCACCATCGGGAGCTCCTACGAGCAGTACTTC.

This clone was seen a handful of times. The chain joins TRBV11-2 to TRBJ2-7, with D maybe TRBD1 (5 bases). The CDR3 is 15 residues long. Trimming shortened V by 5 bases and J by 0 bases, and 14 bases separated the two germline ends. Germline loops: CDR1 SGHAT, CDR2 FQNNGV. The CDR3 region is CASSPTAGISYEQYF. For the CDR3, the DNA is TGTGCCAGCAGCCCCACCGCAGGGATCTCCTACGAGCAGTACTTC. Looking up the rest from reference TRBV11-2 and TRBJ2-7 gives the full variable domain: EAGVAQSPRYKIIEKRQSVAFWCNPISGHATLYWYQQILGQGPKLLIQFQNNGVVDDSQLPKDRFSAERLKGVDSTLKIQPAKLEDSAVYLCASSPTAGISYEQYFGPGTRLTVT.

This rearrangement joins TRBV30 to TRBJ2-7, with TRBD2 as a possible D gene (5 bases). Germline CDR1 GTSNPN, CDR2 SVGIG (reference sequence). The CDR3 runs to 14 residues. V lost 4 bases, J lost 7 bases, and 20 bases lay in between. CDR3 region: CAWNPYAGTGEQYF. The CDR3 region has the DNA TGTGCCTGGAACCCTTACGCAGGTACGGGAGAGCAGTACTTC.

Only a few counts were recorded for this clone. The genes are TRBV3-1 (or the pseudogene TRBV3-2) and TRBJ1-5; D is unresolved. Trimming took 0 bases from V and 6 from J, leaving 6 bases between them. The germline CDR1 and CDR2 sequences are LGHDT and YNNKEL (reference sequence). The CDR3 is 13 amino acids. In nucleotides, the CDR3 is TGTGCCAGCAGCCAAGATGGAGGTCAGCCCCAGCATTTT. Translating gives CASSQDGGQPQHF.

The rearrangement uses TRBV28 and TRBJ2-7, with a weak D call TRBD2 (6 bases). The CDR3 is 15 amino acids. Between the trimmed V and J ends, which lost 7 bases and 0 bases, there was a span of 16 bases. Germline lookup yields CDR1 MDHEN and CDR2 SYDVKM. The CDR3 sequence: CASISSGEYSYEQYF. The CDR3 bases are TGTGCCAGCATCTCTTCGGGGGAATACTCCTACGAGCAGTACTTC.

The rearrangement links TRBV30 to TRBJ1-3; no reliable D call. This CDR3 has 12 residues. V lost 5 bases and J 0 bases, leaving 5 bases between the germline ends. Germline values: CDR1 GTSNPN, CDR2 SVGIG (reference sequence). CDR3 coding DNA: TGTGCCTGGTCCAACTCTGGAAACACCATATATTTT. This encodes CAWSNSGNTIYF.

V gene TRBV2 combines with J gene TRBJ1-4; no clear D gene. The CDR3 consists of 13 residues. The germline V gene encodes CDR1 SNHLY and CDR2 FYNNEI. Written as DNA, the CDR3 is TGTGGCACCCGGCGGGAGATCAGGGAAAAACTGTTTTTT. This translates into CGTRREIREKLFF.

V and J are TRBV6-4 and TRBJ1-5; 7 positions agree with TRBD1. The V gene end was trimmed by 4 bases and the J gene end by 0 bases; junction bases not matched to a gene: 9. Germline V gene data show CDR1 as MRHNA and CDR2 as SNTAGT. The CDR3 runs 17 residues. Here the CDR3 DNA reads TGTGCCAGCAGTGGCCTTAACAGGGGCACTAGCAATCAGCCCCAGCATTTT. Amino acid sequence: CASSGLNRGTSNQPQHF.

CDR3 in amino acids: CASSSRSGGGGYEQYF. The CDR3 nucleotides are TGTGCCAGCAGCTCCCGAAGCGGGGGCGGAGGCTACGAGCAGTACTTC. The chain links TRBV11-1 to TRBJ2-7; 8 bases are shared with TRBD2. The CDR3 is 16 amino acids. CDR1 and CDR2 from the germline V gene are SGHAT and FQDESV (reference sequence). The ends lost 4 bases at V and 3 bases at J; junction bases unmatched: 11. Filled out from reference TRBV11-1 and TRBJ2-7, the complete variable domain reads EAEVAQSPRYKITEKSQAVAFWCDPISGHATLYWYRQILGQGPELLVQFQDESVVDDSQLPKDRFSAERLKGVDSTLKIQPAELGDSAMYLCASSSRSGGGGYEQYFGPGTRLTVT.